This entry lists 20 T cell receptor beta chains sequenced from one sample in a study of T cell repertoires in cytomegalovirus infection. A single record per CDR3 protein comes from TCRdb applying MiXCR to the reads. The sample contains 310,000 or so distinct CDR3 sequences, about 25% of which appear only once. Sequencing was done on a sample of PBMCs. The receptors stem from a human donor in good health (CMV status not recorded). Some clones in this sample may be carry-over from other donors' samples.

The J gene is TRBJ2-5, the V gene TRBV5-1, with 8 bases matching TRBD1. The germline V gene encodes CDR1 SGHRS and CDR2 YFSETQ. J lost 3 bases, V lost 0 bases, and 4 bases had no gene match. This CDR3 spans 15 amino acids. CDR3 DNA: TGCGCCAGCAGCTTGGCCGGGACAGGTAAAGAGACCCAGTACTTC. This gives the protein CASSLAGTGKETQYF.

The chain employs TRBV29-1 and TRBJ2-1, with 10 bases fitting TRBD2. J lost 4 bases, V lost 6 bases, and 3 bases had no gene match. There are 13 residues in the CDR3. The germline V gene has CDR1 SQVTM and CDR2 ANQGSEA. Written as DNA, the CDR3 is TGCAGCGTATCTAGCGGGGGTTACAATGAGCAGTTCTTC. It specifies CSVSSGGYNEQFF.

The table lists this clonotype with many counts. The chain has TRBV7-2 and TRBJ2-2; D call uncertain. The CDR3 loop spans 16 amino acids. Deletions cut 1 base from V and 4 bases from J, with 13 bases between. CDR1 is SGHTA and CDR2 is FQGNSA in the germline V gene. CDR3 sequence (DNA): TGTGCCAGCAGCTTAGAGGGATCAAAACGCACCGGGGAGCTGTTTTTT. This encodes CASSLEGSKRTGELFF.

This clonotype occurred a few times. The V call is TRBV11-2, the J call TRBJ2-7, with D perhaps TRBD2 (5 bases). Germline values: CDR1 SGHAT, CDR2 FQNNGV. V was shortened by 8 bases and J by 6 bases, with 11 bases between the two germline ends. This CDR3 spans 11 amino acids. The CDR3 nucleotides read TGTGCCAGCCGGGATGCCTCCGAGCAGTACTTC. Its translation: CASRDASEQYF.

V and J are TRBV7-2 and TRBJ2-7, with D possibly TRBD2 on 6 matching bases. The CDR3 loop spans 12 amino acids. Trimming stripped 9 bases from V and 3 bases from J, with 12 bases between. Germline V CDR1 and CDR2: SGHTA, FQGNSA. CDR3 region: CASGGKNYEQYF. CDR3 coding DNA: TGTGCCAGTGGGGGGAAAAACTACGAGCAGTACTTC.

A few counts support this clonotype. V usage is TRBV7-8 and J usage is TRBJ1-5, with D possibly matching TRBD1 (5 bases). In germline, CDR1 is SGHVS, CDR2 FQNEAQ. This CDR3 contains 12 residues. V was shortened by 8 bases and J by 3 bases, with 8 bases between the two germline ends. CDR3 residues: CASGTFNQPQHF. For the CDR3, the DNA is TGTGCCAGCGGGACCTTCAATCAGCCCCAGCATTTT.

The table lists this clonotype with a few counts. The genes are TRBV24-1 and TRBJ2-1; 7 bases fit TRBD1. The CDR3 runs to 15 residues. Losses at the gene ends were 3 bases for V and 5 bases for J; bases not matched to a gene: 6. Germline CDR1 is KGHDR and CDR2 is SFDVKD. The DNA for the CDR3 is TGTGCCACCAGTGATCCCGGGACAGCCGACAATGAGCAGTTCTTC. Protein product: CATSDPGTADNEQFF.

The V gene is TRBV20-1, the J gene TRBJ2-7; 8 nucleotides align to TRBD2. The CDR3 is made up of 13 amino acids. Germline values: CDR1 DFQATT, CDR2 SNEGSKA (reference sequence). The junction had 7 bases not matched to a gene; V was cut back by 4 bases and J by 5 bases. The CDR3 DNA follows: TGCAGTGCTAAACGCGGGGGGATGGACGAGCAGTACTTC. This translates into CSAKRGGMDEQYF.

This clonotype has a handful of counts. The chain couples TRBV30 to TRBJ1-5; D unresolved. The CDR3 spans 12 residues. V dropped 0 bases and J dropped 6 bases, with 6 bases sitting between them. From germline, CDR1 is GTSNPN and CDR2 SVGIG (reference sequence). The CDR3 DNA reads as TGTGCCTGGAGTGTCCGGGGTCAGCCCCAGCATTTT. It yields the protein CAWSVRGQPQHF.

The chain has TRBV19 and TRBJ1-1; 7 bases are a match to TRBD1. Germline CDR1 is LNHDA and CDR2 is SQIVND (reference sequence). This CDR3 is 14 amino acids long. The ends lost 4 bases at V and 4 bases at J; junction bases unmatched: 6. The CDR3 nucleotides read TGTGCCAGTAGTAGGGCAGGGGGAGGCACTGAAGCTTTCTTT. Its protein product is CASSRAGGGTEAFF.

The chain has TRBV27 and TRBJ2-7, with 8 bases matching TRBD2. With V trimmed by 5 bases and J by 4 bases, 10 bases remained unmatched. The CDR3 contains 15 residues. Germline V CDR1 and CDR2: MNHEY, SMNVEV (reference sequence). The CDR3 here is CASSVLSGSYYEQYF. Written as DNA, the CDR3 is TGTGCCAGCAGTGTACTAAGCGGGAGTTATTACGAGCAGTACTTC.

This clonotype was detected ten times or more. The chain joins TRBV7-6 to TRBJ1-1, with D possibly matching TRBD1 (5 bases). The germline gives CDR1 SGHVS, CDR2 FNYEAQ. Trimming took 9 bases from V and 3 from J, leaving 8 bases between them. This CDR3 comprises 11 residues. As DNA, the CDR3 is TGTGCCAGTAGAGGGGACACTGAAGCTTTCTTT. Its translation is CASRGDTEAFF.

This clonotype was observed a handful of times. CDR3 sequence reads: CASSSYVGRANEQFF. The CDR3, as DNA: TGTGCCAGCAGCTCTTACGTCGGGAGGGCGAATGAGCAGTTCTTC. The rearrangement uses TRBV7-8 and TRBJ2-1, with TRBD2 identical over 8 bases. The V gene end was trimmed by 4 bases and the J gene end by 7 bases; junction bases not matched to a gene: 9. Germline V gene sequence: CDR1 SGHVS, CDR2 FQNEAQ. This CDR3 comprises 15 residues.

J is TRBJ2-1 and V is TRBV15; a possible D gene is TRBD2 (6 bases). The CDR3 runs 16 residues. V lost 0 bases to trimming and J lost 0 bases, with 9 bases between them. Germline CDR1 and CDR2: LNHNV and YYDKDF (reference sequence). CDR3 coding DNA: TGTGCCACCAGCAGAGATGGGGGGAGCTCCTACAATGAGCAGTTCTTC. It translates to CATSRDGGSSYNEQFF.

V and J are TRBV11-2 and TRBJ2-7; tentatively, D is TRBD1 (5 bases). This CDR3 contains 15 residues. Trimming pared 4 bases from V and 0 bases from J, leaving 13 bases between. Germline CDR1 SGHAT, CDR2 FQNNGV. CDR3 in amino acids: CASSSAGSSSYEQYF. The CDR3 region has the DNA TGTGCCAGCAGCTCCGCAGGGTCCAGCTCCTACGAGCAGTACTTC.

Only a few counts were recorded for this clonotype. This chain links TRBV19 with TRBJ2-5, with 7 bases lining up with TRBD1. The CDR3 has 13 residues. Germline lookup yields CDR1 LNHDA and CDR2 SQIVND (reference sequence). Unmatched junction bases numbered 5, after V lost 9 bases and J lost 1 base. CDR3 sequence (DNA): TGTGCCAGCGGGACAGCCTTCCAAGAGACCCAGTACTTC. It specifies CASGTAFQETQYF.

At least ten counts were recorded for this clonotype. The chain carries TRBV7-2 and TRBJ2-6, with D possibly TRBD1 on 6 matching bases. Trimming stripped 3 bases from V and 4 bases from J, with 10 bases between. The CDR3 is 15 amino acids. Germline V gene lookup returns CDR1 SGHTA and CDR2 FQGNSA. The CDR3 loop is CASSFSGVGANVLTF. CDR3 bases: TGTGCCAGCAGCTTCTCAGGGGTCGGGGCCAACGTCCTGACTTTC.

This clonotype was recorded at least ten times. The CDR3 DNA reads TGTGCCAGCAGCTTAGAATACTATGGCTACACCTTC. Its translation is CASSLEYYGYTF. V gene TRBV7-2 combines with J gene TRBJ1-2, with no clear D. The CDR3 is 12 amino acids. The germline V gene encodes CDR1 SGHTA and CDR2 FQGNSA. The V end lost 1 base, the J end lost 3 bases, and 3 bases lay between the germline ends. The whole variable domain, filled in from reference TRBV7-2 and TRBJ1-2, reads GAGVSQSPSNKVTEKGKDVELRCDPISGHTALYWYRQSLGQGLEFLIYFQGNSAPDKSGLPSDRFSAERTGGSVSTLTIQRTQQEDSAVYLCASSLEYYGYTFGSGTRLTVV.

This rearrangement joins TRBV11-3 to TRBJ2-7, with D unresolved. Per germline, CDR1 SGHNT and CDR2 YENEEA. V gave up 7 bases and J gave up 7 bases, with 20 bases separating them. CDR3 size: 14 residues. The CDR3 nucleotides read TGTGCCAGCAAGCCTAGGGAACAGAAGAGAGAGCAGTACTTC. Translating it yields CASKPREQKREQYF.

In its sample, this clonotype was seen a few times. The CDR3: CASSLHAGELFF. For the CDR3, the DNA is TGTGCCAGCAGCTTACACGCCGGGGAGCTGTTTTTT. The chain carries TRBV7-9 and TRBJ2-2; unclear D gene. CDR3 length: 12 amino acids. V lost 2 bases, J lost 6 bases, and 4 bases lay in between. The V gene's germline CDR1 is SEHNR and CDR2 FQNEAQ (reference sequence). Together with reference TRBV7-9 and TRBJ2-2, the CDR3 gives the full variable domain: DTGVSQNPRHKITKRGQNVTFRCDPISEHNRLYWYRQTLGQGPEFLTYFQNEAQLEKSRLLSDRFSAERPKGSFSTLEIQRTEQGDSAMYLCASSLHAGELFFGEGSRLTVL.